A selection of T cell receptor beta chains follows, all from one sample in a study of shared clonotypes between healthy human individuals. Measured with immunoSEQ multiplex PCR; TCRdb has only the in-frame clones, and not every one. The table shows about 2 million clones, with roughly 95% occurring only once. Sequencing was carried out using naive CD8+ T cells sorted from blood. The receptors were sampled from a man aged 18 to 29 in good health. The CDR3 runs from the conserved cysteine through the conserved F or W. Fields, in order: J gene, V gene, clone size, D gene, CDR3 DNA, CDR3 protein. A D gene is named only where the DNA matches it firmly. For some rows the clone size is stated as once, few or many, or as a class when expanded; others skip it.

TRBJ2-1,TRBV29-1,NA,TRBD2,TGCAGCGTTGAATCCCTAGCGGTCTACAATGAGCAGTTCTTC,CSVESLAVYNEQFF
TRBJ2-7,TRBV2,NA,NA,TGTGCCAGCAGTGAAGGGGTGGGTTTGGGGCAGTACTTC,CASSEGVGLGQYF
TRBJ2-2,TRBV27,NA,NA,TGTGCCAGCAGTTTTCACGAGACAGGCCGCACCGGGGAGCTGTTTTTT,CASSFHETGRTGELFF
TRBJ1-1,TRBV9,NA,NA,TGTGCCAGCAGCGTATTGGGGCAGGGCACTGAAGCTTTCTTT,CASSVLGQGTEAFF
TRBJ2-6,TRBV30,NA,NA,TGTGCCTGGAACTTGGGGGCCGGGGCCAACGTCCTGACTTTC,CAWNLGAGANVLTF
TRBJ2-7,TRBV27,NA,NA,TGTGCCAGCAGTTTTTCGGGACACATCTACGAGCAGTACTTC,CASSFSGHIYEQYF
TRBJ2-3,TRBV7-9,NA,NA,TGTGCCAGCCCTACGGTGGGGGCCAGCACAGATACGCAGTATTTT,CASPTVGASTDTQYF
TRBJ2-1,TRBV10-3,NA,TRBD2,TGTGCCATCAGTGAGTCCGGCGTTAAAAGCGGGGGGCCCTTCAACAATGAGCAGTTCTTC,CAISESGVKSGGPFNNEQFF
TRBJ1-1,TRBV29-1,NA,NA,TGCAGCGTTGAGGGTCAGGGTAAGGGGGGCACTGAAGCTTTCTTT,CSVEGQGKGGTEAFF
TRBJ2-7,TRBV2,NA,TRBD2,TGTGCCAGCAGTGAACCCGGGGGGGGGATTTACGAGCAGTACTTC,CASSEPGGGIYEQYF
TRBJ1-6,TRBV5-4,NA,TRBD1,TGTGCCAGCAGCTTGGAACAGGGGGCGCCTTCACCCCTCCACTTT,CASSLEQGAPSPLHF
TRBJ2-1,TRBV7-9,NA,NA,TGTGCCAGCAGTTACGGCGCGGGCGGCGAGCAGTTCTTC,CASSYGAGGEQFF
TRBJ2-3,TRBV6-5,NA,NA,TGTGCCAGCAGTTACTCCGCAGGGAAAAGCACAGATACGCAGTATTTT,CASSYSAGKSTDTQYF
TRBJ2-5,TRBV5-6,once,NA,TGTGCCAGCAGCTTTGGGTCGCCTCAGGGGACCCAGTACTTC,CASSFGSPQGTQYF
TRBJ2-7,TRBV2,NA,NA,TGTGCCAGCACCTACTACGGGGACGAGCAGTACTTC,CASTYYGDEQYF
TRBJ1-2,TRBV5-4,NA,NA,TGTGCCAGCAGCTTGGGGGAGGACAGCTTCCTATATGGCTACACCTTC,CASSLGEDSFLYGYTF
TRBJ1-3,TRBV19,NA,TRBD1,TGTGCCAGTAGTACGGGACAGGTGTACCAATTCTTCTCTGGAAACACCATATATTTT,CASSTGQVYQFFSGNTIYF
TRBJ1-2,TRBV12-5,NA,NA,TGTGCTAGTGGTTCAACCGCCGGGACGTCTAACTATGGCTACACCTTC,CASGSTAGTSNYGYTF
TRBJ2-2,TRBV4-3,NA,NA,TGCGCCAGCAGCCAAGGGACGGGGCTAGGGGAGCTGTTTTTT,CASSQGTGLGELFF
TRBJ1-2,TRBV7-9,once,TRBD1,TGTGCCAGCACCGAAGGGGGACAGCCTCATGGCTACACCTTC,CASTEGGQPHGYTF
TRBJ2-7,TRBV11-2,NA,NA,TGTGCCAGCAGCCCCCCAGGCGAGCAGTACTTC,CASSPPGEQYF
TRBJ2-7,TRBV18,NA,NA,TGTGCCAGCTCACCGGGACACCTCTACGAGCAGTACTTC,CASSPGHLYEQYF
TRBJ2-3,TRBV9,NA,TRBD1,TGTGCCAGCAGCTCCCATTCCTGGGGGACAGGCCTAACAGATACGCAGTATTTT,CASSSHSWGTGLTDTQYF
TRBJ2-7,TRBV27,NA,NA,TGTGCCAGCAGTTCGCAGGTTCTCTCCTACGAGCAGTACTTC,CASSSQVLSYEQYF
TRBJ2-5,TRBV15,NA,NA,TGTGCCACCAGCAGAGAGGGCGCCCTTCAAGAGACCCAGTACTTC,CATSREGALQETQYF
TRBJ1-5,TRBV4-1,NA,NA,TGCGCCAGCAGCCAAGGGGTGGAGCCCCAGCATTTT,CASSQGVEPQHF
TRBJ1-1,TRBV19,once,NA,TGTGCCACGAGGGTTGTCACTGAAGCTTTCTTT,CATRVVTEAFF
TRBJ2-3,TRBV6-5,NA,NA,TGTGCCAGCAGTTACCCGGGCACAGATACGCAGTATTTT,CASSYPGTDTQYF
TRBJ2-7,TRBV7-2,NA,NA,TGTGCCAGCAGCTTAGGCGGTAGGATACCCGAGCAGTACTTC,CASSLGGRIPEQYF
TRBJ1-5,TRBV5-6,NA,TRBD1,TGTGCCAGCAGCTTGGGAGGGACAGGGGCGAATCAGCCCCAGCATTTT,CASSLGGTGANQPQHF
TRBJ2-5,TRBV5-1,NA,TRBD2,TGCGCCAGCAGCCTATCGACTAGCGCTCAAGAGACCCAGTACTTC,CASSLSTSAQETQYF
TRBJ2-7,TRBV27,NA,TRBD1,TGTGCCAGCAGTGTCCGGGACAGATTTTACGAGCAGTACTTC,CASSVRDRFYEQYF
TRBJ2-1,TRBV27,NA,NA,TGTGCCAGCAGTCCCCCGGGGCTCAATGAGCAGTTCTTC,CASSPPGLNEQFF
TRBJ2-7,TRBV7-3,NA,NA,TGTGCCAGCAGCTTAACAGGCGACAGCCTTCCCTACGAGCAGTACTTC,CASSLTGDSLPYEQYF
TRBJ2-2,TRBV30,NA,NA,TGTGCCTGGACCCAGGGAATAGCCGGTAGGGAGCTGTTTTTT,CAWTQGIAGRELFF
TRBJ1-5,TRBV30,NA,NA,TGTGCCTGCAACCGGGACACTTCAGGGCAGCCCCAGCATTTT,CACNRDTSGQPQHF
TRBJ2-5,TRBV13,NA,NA,TGTGCCAGCAGCTTAGAAGTTTCGCAAGAGACCCAGTACTTC,CASSLEVSQETQYF
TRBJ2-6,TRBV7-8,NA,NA,TGTGCCAGCAGCCCAGGGACTCCCTCGGACCTGACTTTC,CASSPGTPSDLTF
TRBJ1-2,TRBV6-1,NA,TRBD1,TGTGCCAGCAGTGCGGGGGACAGCTATGGCTACACCTTC,CASSAGDSYGYTF
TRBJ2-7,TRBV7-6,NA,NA,TGTGCCAGCAGCTTAGCGAGTTCCTACGAGCAGTACTTC,CASSLASSYEQYF
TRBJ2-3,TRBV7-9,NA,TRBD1,TGTGCCAGCAGCTCATCGGACAGGGTCACAGATACGCAGTATTTT,CASSSSDRVTDTQYF
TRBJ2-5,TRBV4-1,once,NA,TGCGCCAGCAGCCCCCTGGGGATAGGGGTGGGAGAGACCCAGTACTTC,CASSPLGIGVGETQYF
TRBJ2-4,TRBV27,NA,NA,TGTGCCAGCAGTTCCTCTCCCGGGCCAAAAAACATTCAGTACTTC,CASSSSPGPKNIQYF